This T cell receptor beta chain originates from a study of vaccination and CD4 T cells after COVID-19 (dated by TCRdb to 2022 to 2024). Regarding the study in general: Every convalescent patient had a positive nasal swab PCR test for SARS-CoV-2, with mild disease in roughly 10 patients and severe disease in one. Post-COVID blood samples from convalescent patients were collected a median of around 110 days after diagnosis, with a range of roughly 30 to 161 days. Post-vaccine blood samples were taken a median of about 77 days after the second vaccine dose, with a range of roughly 13 to 250 days. Participants got two doses of the Pfizer-BioNTech BNT162b2 vaccine (n=8) or two doses of the Moderna mRNA-1273 vaccine (n=2). Six males and four females were included in the convalescent cohort, with two Hispanic individuals, seven Caucasians, two Asians and one multiracial person represented. Control cultures received a CEFX viral epitope pool as the positive control, an HIV-1 Nef peptide pool as the negative control, or no peptide. In around 10 COVID-19 convalescent patients and a few infection-naive healthy vaccine recipients, researchers compared the spike-specific CD4+ TCR repertoire from before mRNA vaccination with the repertoire from after. Overlapping spike peptide pools from SARS-CoV-2 and from the common cold coronaviruses HCoV-NL63, HCoV-OC43 and HCoV-229E were used as culture stimuli. General study outcomes and caveats: In convalescent patients, nearly all vaccine-specific clones (304 of 307) were found to be mono-reactive for SARS-CoV-2 spike rather than cross-reactive with common cold coronaviruses. The number of convalescent patients in the study was relatively small, and the study did not examine early timepoints following natural infection. In convalescent patients, a median 86.3% of post-vaccine SARS-CoV-2-reactive clones were detected only after vaccination, and vaccine-specific priming was suggested by this finding. Although the median number of SARS-CoV-2-reactive clonotypes went up from around 20 after infection to about 38 after vaccination, the increase was not significant.

The CDR3 runs 11 residues from the cysteine to the phenylalanine. The only DNA kept is the CDR3, 33 bases in frame from the first base. A distance of 12 bases separates the germline ends of V and J, which lose 8 bases and 10 bases respectively. Looking up the germline V gene yields CDR1 MNHEY and CDR2 SVGEGT. On this clonotype itself: This clone's antigen is unknown. No much larger clone exists at a distance of one base, and base qualities are not known.

The protocol used for the library was PCR. At the Johns Hopkins FTIC core, DNA from the cultured CD4+ T cells underwent TCR sequencing with the Oncomine TCR Beta short-read assay. Genomic DNA was extracted from the cultured CD4+ T cells with the QIAamp micro DNA kit. The Oncomine TCR Beta libraries from cultured CD4+ T cells were pooled using unique dual indexes and then sequenced on an Illumina iSeq 100. The source study handled its data this way. Non-productive sequences were removed, and CDR3s not starting with C, not ending with F or W, or shorter than 7 amino acids were discarded. Antigen-specific clonotypes were identified with the MANAFEST web application by comparing peptide-stimulated wells with reference and other culture wells. An FDR below 0.05, an odds ratio above 5, and a productive frequency above 0.1% in at least two of three replicate wells were required for clones to be considered positive. Cross-reactive clonotypes were defined as significantly expanded in both SARS-CoV-2 spike wells and at least one common cold coronavirus spike condition. CDR3 homology was assessed with Levenshtein distances (stringdist) and unrooted phylogenetic trees (ape) in R version 3.6.1. Using fastp trimming at Q25 and MiXCR clonotype assembly, TCRdb reanalyzed the public sequencing data and kept in-frame beta chains. Under each unique CDR3 protein, matching rows form one entry showing the most common genes and DNA. The V and J calls shown here were made by TCRdb, not taken from the authors' results. A total of 9,500 to 15,000 distinct CDR3 sequences appear in this sample, 48% of them only once. The ten largest clonotypes hold 13% to 15% of the sample.

This sample's treatment or condition label indicates: roughly ten-day PBMC culture with coronavirus spike peptide pools or control peptides (ViraFEST assay). The ViraFEST assay was used in the study, in which antigen-specific T cells were expanded with peptide pools and expanded clonotypes were subsequently identified by TCR sequencing. The positive SARS-CoV-2 PCR tests of the convalescent patients were dated from March to December 2020, before the Alpha, Beta and Delta variants emerged in the United States. Each well held some 2 million PBMCs cultured in IMDM containing approximately 5% human AB serum and 9 to 10 IU/ml IL-2, with 9 to 10 ug/ml peptide pools added. Half of the culture medium was replaced with fresh IL-2-containing medium on days 3 and 7. After 10 to 11 days of culture, CD4+ T cells were isolated by negative selection with the EasySep CD4+ T cell isolation kit. Ficoll-Paque Plus gradient centrifugation was used to isolate PBMCs from whole blood, and the isolated PBMCs were then either used fresh or cryopreserved at -140C. In general, triplicate wells were set up for every culture condition.

The chain uses TRBV6-2 or TRBV6-3 and TRBJ2-1; 5 matching bases give a weak D call of TRBD1. The origin of this receptor is a human donor who had recovered from COVID-19. Sequenced material: CD4+ T cells from blood, cultured in vitro. In nucleotides, the sequence is TGTGCCAGCTCGAACGCAGGGGAGCAGTTCTTC. Its protein is CASSNAGEQFF.